This TCR beta chain was recorded in a study of T cell responses to AZD1222 COVID-19 vaccine. Study-wide points: At 160-218 and 743-854, vaccine-associated CD4 TCRs were dominant, and they spanned spike. Only six individuals given AZD1222 were seropositive at baseline. Repertoires in all cases were sampled only once the peak T cell response had passed.

Generated by immunoSEQ multiplex PCR, the TCRdb table keeps only in-frame clones and is missing some. The table records about 150,000 clones, less than 90% of them present only once. The CDR3 is made up of 20 amino acids. Trimming shortened V by 5 bases and J by 5 bases, and 31 bases separated the two germline ends. CDR1 MDHEN and CDR2 SYDVKM come from the germline V gene. About this clone itself: What it binds is unknown.

This TCR derives from an adult in good health. The V and J genes are TRBV28 and TRBJ2-1, with D possibly matching TRBD1 (5 bases). Sequencing was performed on peripheral blood, taken on day 0 of MenACWY control vaccination. The CDR3 spells CASSPRGLRRNKDKNNEQFF. The CDR3 nucleotides read TGTGCCAGCAGTCCTAGGGGCCTAAGAAGAAACAAGGATAAAAACAATGAGCAGTTCTTC.